This passage covers 16 T cell receptor beta chains from one sample sequenced in a study of blood T cell repertoires in COVID-19 (dated by TCRdb to between 2020 and 2021). Library prep was done by the immunoSEQ multiplex PCR assay. TCRdb's version of the immuneACCESS table is confined to in-frame rearrangements and falls short of the full clone set. An unresolved V gene accounts for under half of the shortfall where checked; the remainder is of unknown origin. The sample yields around 370,000 clones; over 70% were counted once. The ten largest clones capture about 6.9% of the sample. Sample: peripheral blood. These receptor sequences come from a woman in her forties or fifties with COVID-19, enrolled during active disease.

J is TRBJ2-2 and V is TRBV6-5; 7 nucleotides match TRBD2. Germline V gene sequence: CDR1 MNHEY, CDR2 SVGAGI. CDR3 length: 15 residues. V gave up 5 bases and J gave up 7 bases; unmatched junction bases: 10. As DNA, the CDR3 is TGTGCCAGCAGTCGGGGAGGGCCGACGGGCGGGGAGCTGTTTTTT. This sequence encodes CASSRGGPTGGELFF.

The rearrangement joins TRBV5-1 to TRBJ2-7; 8 bases are shared with TRBD1. The junction had 13 bases not matched to a gene; V was cut back by 8 bases and J by 3 bases. This CDR3 comprises 15 residues. Germline values: CDR1 SGHRS, CDR2 YFSETQ. CDR3 DNA sequence: TGCGCCAGTATGCACTGGACAGGGCCGAACTACGAGCAGTACTTC. Translating gives CASMHWTGPNYEQYF.

The V and J genes are TRBV3-1 (or the pseudogene TRBV3-2) and TRBJ2-7; D may be TRBD2 (5 bases). Germline V lookup: CDR1 LGHDT, CDR2 YNNKEL (reference sequence). The CDR3 is 17 amino acids. V lost 3 bases, J lost 0 bases, and 18 bases lay in between. CDR3 in amino acids: CASSHLSRPGSSYEQYF. CDR3 coding DNA: TGTGCCAGCAGCCATCTTTCCCGCCCGGGGAGCTCCTACGAGCAGTACTTC.

The J gene is TRBJ1-5, the V gene TRBV27, with D perhaps matching TRBD1 (5 bases). The CDR3 loop spans 17 amino acids. Trimming pared 2 bases from V and 3 bases from J, leaving 17 bases between. Germline V gene sequence: CDR1 MNHEY, CDR2 SMNVEV (reference sequence). Here the CDR3 DNA reads TGTGCCAGCAGTTTAACATCGGCAGGGTGGGACAATCAGCCCCAGCATTTT. Translation: CASSLTSAGWDNQPQHF.

This sequence joins TRBV6-5 and TRBJ2-5; D may be TRBD1 (6 bases). The germline gives CDR1 MNHEY, CDR2 SVGAGI. The CDR3 is made up of 15 amino acids. Trimming left V 7 bases short and J 1 base short, with 16 bases between. CDR3 nucleotide sequence: TGTGCCAGCACCCGGGCAGGGGCCCCCCAAGAGACCCAGTACTTC. This gives the protein CASTRAGAPQETQYF.

The chain has TRBV12-5 and TRBJ2-1, with 8 bases lining up with TRBD2. Germline loops: CDR1 LGHNT, CDR2 FRNRAP. Unmatched junction bases numbered 10, after V lost 5 bases and J lost 4 bases. The CDR3 length is 16 residues. The CDR3: CASGIRQAGGYNEQFF. The CDR3 DNA reads TGTGCTAGTGGTATAAGACAGGCGGGAGGATACAATGAGCAGTTCTTC.

This clone is medium-sized within its sample. The V call is TRBV6-5, the J call TRBJ2-7; D call uncertain. Per germline, CDR1 MNHEY and CDR2 SVGAGI. Deletions cut 6 bases from V and 0 bases from J, with 9 bases between. This CDR3 spans 13 amino acids. The chain's CDR3 is CASRTPPSYEQYF. The CDR3 region has the DNA TGTGCCAGCAGGACACCTCCCTCCTACGAGCAGTACTTC.

The chain carries TRBV19 and TRBJ1-6; the match to TRBD1 covers 8 bases. Germline lookup yields CDR1 LNHDA and CDR2 SQIVND (reference sequence). CDR3 length equals 13 residues. Trimming cost V 5 bases and J 13 bases; bases outside gene matches: 7. Written as DNA, the CDR3 is TGTGCCAGTAGTCAGGACAGGGACGAGCCCCTCCACTTT. Amino acid sequence: CASSQDRDEPLHF.

The rearrangement joins TRBV27 to TRBJ2-7; 10 nucleotides align to TRBD1. Germline loops: CDR1 MNHEY, CDR2 SMNVEV (reference sequence). The CDR3 sequence is 14 residues long. Losses at the gene ends were 3 bases for V and 4 bases for J; bases not matched to a gene: 3. The CDR3 sequence is CASSFRDRGYEQYF. CDR3 nucleotide sequence: TGTGCCAGCAGTTTCAGGGACAGGGGTTACGAGCAGTACTTC.

The V gene is TRBV11-2, the J gene TRBJ2-5, with 12 bases aligning to TRBD2. The CDR3 contains 18 residues. Germline V lookup: CDR1 SGHAT, CDR2 FQNNGV. The ends lost 0 bases at V and 0 bases at J; junction bases unmatched: 5. CDR3 residues: CASSLEPGLAGHQETQYF. CDR3 bases: TGTGCCAGCAGCTTAGAGCCAGGACTAGCGGGACACCAAGAGACCCAGTACTTC.

Worth noting for this clone: Additional DNA sequences in this sample encode the identical CDR3. The chain joins TRBV6-5 to TRBJ1-6; TRBD1 is a possible D gene (5 bases). Germline V CDR1 and CDR2: MNHEY, SVGAGI. CDR3 length equals 14 residues. The V end was cut by 0 bases, the J end by 7 bases, with 7 bases between. CDR3 coding DNA: TGTGCCAGCAGTTACTCGGGGGGGAATTCACCCCTCCACTTT. Translation: CASSYSGGNSPLHF.

This rearrangement joins TRBV2 to TRBJ2-5, with 11 bases aligning to TRBD2. The CDR3 runs to 16 residues. Germline V gene sequence: CDR1 SNHLY, CDR2 FYNNEI. The J segment lost 4 bases and the V segment lost 3 bases, leaving 7 bases of the junction unmatched. The CDR3 loop reads CASSETSGTKTETQYF. The CDR3 DNA reads as TGTGCCAGCAGTGAGACTAGCGGGACTAAAACAGAGACCCAGTACTTC.

This clone was seen a single time. J is TRBJ2-7 and V is TRBV3-1 (or the pseudogene TRBV3-2); D uncertain. Germline CDR1 LGHDT, CDR2 YNNKEL (reference sequence). CDR3 length equals 15 residues. Trimming shortened V by 2 bases and J by 0 bases, and 11 bases separated the two germline ends. CDR3 amino acids: CASSQSFTSSYEQYF. CDR3 nucleotides: TGTGCCAGCAGCCAAAGTTTCACAAGCTCCTACGAGCAGTACTTC.

This chain links TRBV7-9 with TRBJ2-7; 12 bases agree with TRBD1. V shed 5 bases and J 3 bases; nucleotides not matched to a gene: 5. The CDR3 spans 15 residues. The germline V gene has CDR1 SEHNR and CDR2 FQNEAQ (reference sequence). For the CDR3, the DNA is TGTGCCAGCAGCCGCGGGACAGGGGGCGGCTACGAGCAGTACTTC. This sequence encodes CASSRGTGGGYEQYF. Drawing the rest from reference TRBV7-9 and TRBJ2-7, the complete variable domain is DTGVSQNPRHKITKRGQNVTFRCDPISEHNRLYWYRQTLGQGPEFLTYFQNEAQLEKSRLLSDRFSAERPKGSFSTLEIQRTEQGDSAMYLCASSRGTGGGYEQYFGPGTRLTVT.

The V and J genes are TRBV6-5 and TRBJ1-2; D remains unclear. The CDR3 length is 14 residues. Germline V gives CDR1 MNHEY, CDR2 SVGAGI. Trimming took 2 bases from V and 4 from J, leaving 11 bases between them. The CDR3 protein is CASSYSRVTYGYTF. As DNA, the CDR3 is TGTGCCAGCAGTTACAGTCGGGTTACCTATGGCTACACCTTC.

V usage is TRBV6-1 and J usage is TRBJ2-4; 7 positions match TRBD1. With 3 bases clipped from V and 5 bases from J, the junction kept 13 bases outside the gene matches. Germline V CDR1 and CDR2: MNHNS, SASEGT. The CDR3 has 17 residues. The CDR3 sequence: CASSEGTAVGVQNIQYF. CDR3 nucleotides: TGTGCCAGCAGTGAGGGGACAGCCGTAGGTGTACAAAACATTCAGTACTTC.